What follows are 5 T cell receptor beta chains derived from one specimen sequenced in a study of T cell responses to AZD1222 COVID-19 vaccine. Using immunoSEQ multiplex PCR, the repertoire was profiled, and TCRdb retains in-frame clones only, with some absent. The sample lists 99,000 or so clones; roughly 87% were seen once. The specimen was peripheral blood, collected on day 0 of AZD1222 vaccination. Every receptor here comes from an adult in good health.

Only one count was recorded for this clone. The chain joins TRBV6-5 to TRBJ1-5; tentative D call: TRBD1 (5 bases). Trimming stripped 6 bases from V and 9 bases from J, with 15 bases between. Germline CDR1 and CDR2: MNHEY and SVGAGI. This CDR3 region has 13 residues. The CDR3 reads CASREGLSRPQHF. For the CDR3, the DNA is TGTGCCAGCAGAGAGGGGCTCTCGCGGCCCCAGCATTTT.

The chain joins TRBV2 to TRBJ2-2; possibly TRBD1 for D (6 bases). CDR1 and CDR2 from the germline V gene are SNHLY and FYNNEI. The CDR3 runs 16 residues. V was cut by 2 bases and J by 10 bases, with 20 bases left in between. CDR3 loop: CASSENRVGVRAELFF. Written as DNA, the CDR3 is TGTGCCAGCAGTGAAAACAGGGTGGGAGTTCGTGCGGAGCTGTTTTTT.

This clone occurred many times. The chain couples TRBV20-1 to TRBJ1-3, with 9 bases identical to TRBD1. V was clipped by 3 bases and J by 4 bases; unmatched bases: 7. CDR3 length: 15 residues. Germline V gene data show CDR1 as DFQATT and CDR2 as SNEGSKA (reference sequence). The CDR3 loop is CSASIGTGNGNTIYF. The DNA for the CDR3 is TGCAGTGCTAGTATCGGGACAGGGAACGGAAACACCATATATTTT.

The gene calls are TRBV21-1 and TRBJ2-1; the table's D call, TRBD1, was not checked against the DNA. TRBV21-1 corresponds to a pseudogene. This CDR3 comprises 16 residues. The DNA for the CDR3 is TGTGCCAGCAGAAGGGAAACGGACAGGGGGGGGAATGAGCAGTTCTTC. Translating it yields CASRRETDRGGNEQFF.

This clone was recorded a few times. This chain links TRBV2 with TRBJ1-5, with 11 bases aligning to TRBD1. The CDR3 sequence is 15 residues long. CDR1 is SNHLY, CDR2 FYNNEI, per germline. Losses at the gene ends were 7 bases for V and 2 bases for J; bases not matched to a gene: 4. DNA for the CDR3: TGTGCCAGCATCGGACAGGGGGCTGGCAATCAGCCCCAGCATTTT. Translated: CASIGQGAGNQPQHF.